This TCR beta chain came from a study of response to subunit inactivated influenza vaccine. TCRdb reanalysed the RT-PCR reads using MiXCR and keeps one entry per CDR3 protein. Here the sample spans about 700,000 distinct CDR3 sequences, about 15% being singletons. General study findings and limits: It was suggested by the authors that few new T cells are recruited by each seasonal influenza vaccination.

J lost 0 bases, V lost 5 bases, and 3 bases had no gene match. There are 14 residues in the CDR3. In germline, CDR1 is MNHNS, CDR2 SASEGT. This clonotype was picked up many times. Its antigen is currently unknown. The rearrangement uses TRBV6-1 and TRBJ1-2; 7 bases map to TRBD1. The TCR comes from a man aged 50-59 years who received an inactivated influenza vaccine. This material consisted of PBMCs from blood, taken 14 to 15 days before vaccination. The CDR3 reads CASSQDRPNYGYTF. Here the CDR3 DNA reads TGTGCCAGCAGTCAGGACAGGCCTAACTATGGCTACACCTTC.